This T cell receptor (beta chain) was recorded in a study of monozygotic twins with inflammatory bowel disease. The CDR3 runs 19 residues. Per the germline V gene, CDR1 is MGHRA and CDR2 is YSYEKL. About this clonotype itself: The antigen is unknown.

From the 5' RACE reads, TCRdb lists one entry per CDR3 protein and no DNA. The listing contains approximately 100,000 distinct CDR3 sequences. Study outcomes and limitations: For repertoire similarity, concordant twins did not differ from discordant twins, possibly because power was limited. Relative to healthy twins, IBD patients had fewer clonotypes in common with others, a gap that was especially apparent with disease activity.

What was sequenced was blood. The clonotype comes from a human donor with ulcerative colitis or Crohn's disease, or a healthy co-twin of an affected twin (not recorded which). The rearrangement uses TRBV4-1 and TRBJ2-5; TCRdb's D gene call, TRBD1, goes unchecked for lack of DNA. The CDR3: CASSQKPPGTSSTQETQYF.